This is a list of T cell receptor beta chains from one sample in a study of shared clonotypes between healthy human individuals. Sequencing used immunoSEQ multiplex PCR; TCRdb keeps in-frame clones, though not all of them. The sample consists of around 1 million clones, roughly 72% of them appearing once. Sequenced material: memory CD4+ T cells sorted from blood. The receptors shown here come from a man in his late teens or twenties in good health. The CDR3 runs from the conserved cysteine through the conserved F or W. D genes are given only for firm matches. Where a row states a size, it is once, few, many or the class of an expanded clone; other rows omit it.

TRBJ2-6 | TRBV2 | TRBD1 | few | TGTGCCAGCAGTGGAGGGGACAGGGACGTCCTGACTTTC | CASSGGDRDVLTF
TRBJ2-1 | TRBV6-5 | . | . | TGTGCCAGCAGTTACGGGACTTTCGGACGTAATGAGCAGTTCTTC | CASSYGTFGRNEQFF
TRBJ1-2 | TRBV5-6 | TRBD1 | . | TGTGCCAGCAGCATACCGGGACAGGGCATCTATGGCTACACCTTC | CASSIPGQGIYGYTF
TRBJ2-5 | TRBV5-4 | . | few | TGTGCCAGGGCCCATGGGGCAGAGACCCAGTACTTC | CARAHGAETQYF
TRBJ2-7 | TRBV5-1 | TRBD1 | few | TGCGCCAGCAGCACCCGGACAGGGGGCTTCGAGCAGTACTTC | CASSTRTGGFEQYF
TRBJ2-7 | TRBV4-1 | TRBD2 | . | TGCGCCAGCAGACCTTCTAGCGGGGGGGCTCCCTACGAGCAGTACTTC | CASRPSSGGAPYEQYF
TRBJ2-1 | TRBV6-7 | . | . | TGTGCCCCCTTGATCTTCGTTGAGCAGTTCTTC | CAPLIFVEQFF
TRBJ2-5 | TRBV15 | . | once | TGTGCCACCAGCAGAGAAGAGACCCAGTACTTC | CATSREETQYF
TRBJ2-7 | TRBV5-1 | TRBD2 | . | TGCGCCAGCAGCATTACTAGCGGCTACGAGCAGTACTTC | CASSITSGYEQYF
TRBJ2-3 | TRBV30 | TRBD1 | once | TGTGCCTGGAGTGTACTGGTGCAGGGGGCGCAGTATTTT | CAWSVLVQGAQYF
TRBJ2-7 | TRBV29-1 | . | few | TGCAGCGTTGGAGGGTTCGGCGAGCAGTACTTC | CSVGGFGEQYF
TRBJ2-6 | TRBV28 | . | . | TGTGCCAGCAGTCCGTCAGGGTCTGGGGCCAACGTCCTGACTTTC | CASSPSGSGANVLTF
TRBJ2-7 | TRBV7-2 | . | . | TGTGCCAGCAGCAAAAGCGGACAGAGCTCCTACGAGCAGTACTTC | CASSKSGQSSYEQYF
TRBJ2-7 | TRBV28 | . | once | TGTGCCAGCAAGGGGGTAAGCTACGAGCAGTACTTC | CASKGVSYEQYF
TRBJ2-5 | TRBV14 | . | few | TGTGCCAGCAGCCCGGGACTTGCCTCCGAGACCCAGTACTTC | CASSPGLASETQYF
TRBJ1-6 | TRBV5-6 | . | . | TGTGCCAGCAGCGGGCCCCGGACAGTGACGACTAATTCACCCCTCCACTTT | CASSGPRTVTTNSPLHF
TRBJ2-1 | TRBV9 | . | . | TGTGCCAGCAGTGCAGCCGGGACGGGGCTGAATGAGCAGTTCTTC | CASSAAGTGLNEQFF
TRBJ2-2 | TRBV6-5 | . | . | TGTGCCAGCAGGATCGGGACTCCTTACGCCGGGGAGCTGTTTTTT | CASRIGTPYAGELFF
TRBJ2-2 | TRBV7-2 | . | few | TGTGCCAGCAGCTTATTTAAGAACTTTCTTGGCGGGGAGCTGTTTTTT | CASSLFKNFLGGELFF
TRBJ1-6 | TRBV18 | . | . | TGTGCCAGCTCACCCACGTCTACGGCTTATAATTCACCCCTCCACTTT | CASSPTSTAYNSPLHF
TRBJ2-7 | TRBV19 | . | . | TGTGCCAGTAGTATAGATGGGCAGGGTGGACGCGAGCAGTACTTC | CASSIDGQGGREQYF
TRBJ2-7 | TRBV4-3 | . | . | TGCGCCAGCAGCCAAGAGCGGCGGGGCTACGAGCAGTACTTC | CASSQERRGYEQYF
TRBJ1-6 | TRBV4-3 | . | once | TGCGCCAGCAGCCAAGAACCTCTTTCACCCCTCCACTTT | CASSQEPLSPLHF
TRBJ2-7 | TRBV7-2 | . | . | TGTGCCAGCAGCTTAGATCCAGCGGGTATCCTCTACGAGCAGTACTTC | CASSLDPAGILYEQYF
TRBJ2-5 | TRBV6-5 | . | . | TGTGCCAGCAGCGTACCTGGGGGAGAGACCCAGTACTTC | CASSVPGGETQYF
TRBJ1-5 | TRBV7-2 | TRBD1 | once | TGTGCCAGCAGCTCAAGGGGACAGGGCTTCAGCAATCAGCCCCAGCATTTT | CASSSRGQGFSNQPQHF
TRBJ2-7 | TRBV7-8 | . | . | TGTGCCAGCAGCCCCCGGACACCCATCTCCTACGAGCAGTACTTC | CASSPRTPISYEQYF
TRBJ2-7 | TRBV5-4 | TRBD2 | . | TGTGCCAGCAGCTTGTTCTACGTCCCTAGCGGGAGGTACGAGCAGTACTTC | CASSLFYVPSGRYEQYF
TRBJ1-5 | TRBV5-1 | TRBD1 | . | TGCGCCAGCAGCGAGGGGACAGGGATGAATAGCAATCAGCCCCAGCATTTT | CASSEGTGMNSNQPQHF
TRBJ2-5 | TRBV6-6 | TRBD1 | once | TGTGCCAGCAGCCGACAGGGGAGCCCAGAGACCCAGTACTTC | CASSRQGSPETQYF